This passage covers 9 T cell receptor beta chains from one sample sequenced in a study of blood T cell repertoires in COVID-19. This table comes from immunoSEQ multiplex PCR, and its TCRdb copy is limited to in-frame clones, with some not included. The table includes approximately 53,000 clones, around 81% detected once. The specimen was peripheral blood. These receptors were collected from a woman older than 75 with COVID-19, enrolled during active disease.

The genes are TRBV9 and TRBJ2-1, with TRBD2 matching over 7 bases. Per germline, CDR1 SGDLS and CDR2 YYNGEE. This CDR3 is 15 amino acids long. V was clipped by 8 bases and J by 7 bases; unmatched bases: 15. CDR3 in DNA: TGTGCCAGGGGGGAGTGGGAGGGGCGCAGGAATGAGCAGTTCTTC. Residues: CARGEWEGRRNEQFF.

This chain uses TRBV14 with TRBJ1-1; 7 nucleotides agree with TRBD1. From germline, CDR1 is SGHDN and CDR2 FVKESK. The CDR3 is 14 residues long. V gave up 3 bases and J gave up 1 base; unmatched junction bases: 2. The CDR3: CASSHRTGNTEAFF. As DNA, the CDR3 is TGTGCCAGCAGCCACCGGACAGGGAACACTGAAGCTTTCTTT.

This clone was seen just once. The chain combines TRBV5-1 with TRBJ2-5, with TRBD2 matching 8 bases. This CDR3 contains 17 residues. Germline trimming cut 0 bases from V and 1 base from J; bases unmatched to any gene: 8. CDR1 and CDR2 (germline): SGHRS, YFSETQ. The CDR3 protein is CASSLELGGRSQETQYF. CDR3 DNA: TGCGCCAGCAGCTTGGAACTTGGCGGGAGGTCCCAAGAGACCCAGTACTTC. Filled out from reference TRBV5-1 and TRBJ2-5, the complete variable domain reads KAGVTQTPRYLIKTRGQQVTLSCSPISGHRSVSWYQQTPGQGLQFLFEYFSETQRNKGNFPGRFSGRQFSNSRSEMNVSTLELGDSALYLCASSLELGGRSQETQYFGPGTRLLVL.

The chain is built from TRBV7-8 and TRBJ2-5, with TRBD2 identical over 9 bases. There are 17 residues in the CDR3. The J segment lost 5 bases and the V segment lost 5 bases, leaving 15 bases of the junction unmatched. The germline gives CDR1 SGHVS, CDR2 FQNEAQ. DNA for the CDR3: TGTGCCAGCAGCCCAAAGGGACTAGCCCGGGTGGGGGAGACCCAGTACTTC. Its translation: CASSPKGLARVGETQYF. The variable domain in full, completed from reference TRBV7-8 and TRBJ2-5, reads GAGVSQSPRYKVAKRGQDVALRCDPISGHVSLFWYQQALGQGPEFLTYFQNEAQLDKSGLPSDRFFAERPEGSVSTLKIQRTQQEDSAVYLCASSPKGLARVGETQYFGPGTRLLVL.

The rearrangement joins TRBV30 to TRBJ1-5, with no clear D. V was clipped by 2 bases and J by 0 bases, with 5 bases between them. Germline values: CDR1 GTSNPN, CDR2 SVGIG (reference sequence). The CDR3 is 13 amino acids. The CDR3 nucleotides are TGTGCCTGGAGTATAGATAGCAATCAGCCCCAGCATTTT. It encodes CAWSIDSNQPQHF.

The chain couples TRBV3-1 (or the pseudogene TRBV3-2) to TRBJ1-4; D gene ambiguous. CDR1 and CDR2 (germline): LGHDT, YNNKEL (reference sequence). This CDR3 comprises 12 residues. V gave up 2 bases and J gave up 8 bases, with 6 bases separating them. CDR3 region: CASSQLGEKLFF. The CDR3 region has the DNA TGTGCCAGCAGCCAATTGGGCGAAAAACTGTTTTTT.

The chain is built from TRBV3-1 (or the pseudogene TRBV3-2) and TRBJ2-4, with a weak D call TRBD2 (5 bases). The germline gives CDR1 LGHDT, CDR2 YNNKEL (reference sequence). CDR3 length: 15 amino acids. V lost 3 bases and J lost 0, with 9 bases in between. In DNA, the CDR3 is TGTGCCAGCAGCCATGTAGCGCTAGCCAAAAACATTCAGTACTTC. Translating it yields CASSHVALAKNIQYF.

This clone showed up just a few times. V usage is TRBV9 and J usage is TRBJ2-2; D is unresolved. The germline V and J ends were trimmed by 3 bases and 0 bases, with 12 bases remaining between them. This CDR3 contains 16 residues. Germline loops: CDR1 SGDLS, CDR2 YYNGEE. Written as DNA, the CDR3 is TGTGCCAGCAGCGAGTTCCGGGTTTCGAACACCGGGGAGCTGTTTTTT. This encodes CASSEFRVSNTGELFF.

This clone was found a few times. The chain recombines TRBV5-5 with TRBJ1-1, with a possible D match to TRBD1 (6 bases). The germline CDR1 and CDR2 sequences are SGHKS and YYEKEE (reference sequence). Trimming cost V 5 bases and J 4 bases, with 21 bases left between them. CDR3 length equals 16 residues. CDR3 bases: TGTGCCAGCAGAATGAAGGGACAAATAGGGGTCACTGAAGCTTTCTTT. Its protein is CASRMKGQIGVTEAFF.